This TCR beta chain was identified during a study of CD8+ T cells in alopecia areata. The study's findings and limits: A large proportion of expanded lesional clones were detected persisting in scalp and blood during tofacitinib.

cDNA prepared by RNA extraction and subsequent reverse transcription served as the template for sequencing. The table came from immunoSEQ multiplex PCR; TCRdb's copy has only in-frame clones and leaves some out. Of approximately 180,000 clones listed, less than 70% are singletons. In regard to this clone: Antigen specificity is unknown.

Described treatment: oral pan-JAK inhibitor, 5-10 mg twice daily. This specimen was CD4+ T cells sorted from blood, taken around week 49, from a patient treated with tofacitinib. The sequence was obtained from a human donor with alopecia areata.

CDR3 in DNA: TGTGCCAGCAGTTTGATCGGCAGGGCTTTAGGGTACGAGCAGTACTTC. Translating it yields CASSLIGRALGYEQYF. J is TRBJ2-5 and V is TRBV27; possible D gene TRBD1, 5 bases. Near its end, the DNA agrees better with TRBJ2-7, so the J call may be wrong. CDR3 length equals 16 residues. Germline V gene data show CDR1 as MNHEY and CDR2 as SMNVEV (reference sequence).